The rows below give T cell receptor beta chains drawn from one sample of a study of blood T cells in healthy people across ages. Via MiXCR, TCRdb re-called the 5' RACE reads, giving one row per CDR3 protein. Among about 830,000 distinct CDR3 sequences listed, 62% were seen once. The sequenced sample was blood. These receptors all stem from a man aged 25-45 years in good health. The CDR3 runs from the conserved cysteine through the conserved F or W. The D gene is left open where the match is weak.

j_gene | d_gene | len | v_gene | CDR3aa
TRBJ2-4 | NA | 14 | TRBV28 | CASSLFERGNIQYF
TRBJ2-5 | NA | 14 | TRBV18 | CASSPVDLQETQYF
NA | NA | 17 | TRBV12-3/TRBV12-4 | CASRPTFDRFFSYEQYF
TRBJ2-7 | NA | 14 | TRBV10-3 | CATPKGRGDDEQYF
TRBJ2-7 | TRBD2 | 13 | TRBV27 | CASSFSGEREQYF
NA | TRBD1 | 13 | TRBV2 | CASSPTGNNEQYF
TRBJ2-5 | NA | 14 | TRBV12-3/TRBV12-4 | CASSLVKGEETQYF
TRBJ1-6 | NA | 16 | TRBV7-2 | CASHSTGEWGNSPLHF
TRBJ1-6 | TRBD1 | 17 | TRBV6-6 | CASSYSIPGQGTSPLHF
TRBJ2-1 | TRBD1 | 16 | TRBV10-3 | CAISESTTGGYNEQFF
TRBJ2-1 | NA | 15 | TRBV28 | CASSLGGMSYNEQFF
NA | TRBD2 | 15 | TRBV4-1 | CASSHTSGGPYEQYF